The source of this TCR beta chain is a study of cytomegalovirus exposure and HLA in healthy donors. The length of the CDR3 is 15 residues. The germline V gene encodes CDR1 SGHRS and CDR2 YFSETQ. Germline trimming cut 7 bases from V and 0 bases from J; bases unmatched to any gene: 7. The PCR had 60 Vbeta and 13 Jbeta primers. Assay: immunoSEQ multiplex PCR; the TCRdb copy retains only in-frame clones and omits some. This sample's table has around 150,000 clones. Sequences were obtained from PBMCs. This TCR was recovered from a man younger than 45 in good health and CMV-seronegative. The chain links TRBV5-1 to TRBJ2-3; 8 bases map to TRBD1. The CDR3 bases are TGCGCCAGCTCCAGGACAGGGACTAGCACAGATACGCAGTATTTT. This encodes CASSRTGTSTDTQYF.